This TCR beta chain was recorded in a study of blood T cell repertoires in COVID-19. Overall study: There were acute and convalescent COVID-19 samples, and they came from the United States, Italy and Spain. Sources were T cells, B-cell-depleted T cells, or PBMCs; the material itself was cDNA or gDNA.

As processed by the authors: Reference gene primers were amplified, and this amplification served to estimate nucleated cell counts. TCRdb keeps only in-frame clones here, not all; method: immunoSEQ multiplex PCR. V and J calls and clone size come straight from that table; D and trimming were deduced from the DNA. There are roughly 28,000 clones in the sample; about 85% occur only once, and about two thirds lies in the top ten. This CDR3 is 17 amino acids long. The V end lost 5 bases, the J end lost 4 bases, and 24 bases lay between the germline ends. CDR1 and CDR2 from the germline V gene are SGHDT and YYEEEE.

V gene TRBV5-6 combines with J gene TRBJ2-5; D is unclear. Sequencing was carried out using peripheral blood. The clonotype was recovered from a man aged 65 to 85 with acute or convalescent COVID-19. The chain's CDR3 is CASSYFQGDGIGETQYF. The CDR3 DNA follows: TGTGCCAGCAGTTATTTCCAAGGAGACGGTATCGGAGAGACCCAGTACTTC. Full variable domain (missing parts from reference TRBV5-6 and TRBJ2-5): DAGVTQSPTHLIKTRGQQVTLRCSPKSGHDTVSWYQQALGQGPQFIFQYYEEEERQRGNFPDRFSGHQFPNYSSELNVNALLLGDSALYLCASSYFQGDGIGETQYFGPGTRLLVL.